These 32 T cell receptor beta chains share one sample of origin, sequenced in a study of cytomegalovirus exposure and HLA in healthy donors. The method was immunoSEQ multiplex PCR; TCRdb's version includes in-frame clones alone and lacks a portion of them. The sample shows 90,000 to 130,000 clones, about 85% of them seen only once. The sample comprised PBMCs. The receptors originated from a woman aged 18-29 years in good health and CMV-seronegative.

The chain employs TRBV7-9 and TRBJ1-1; maybe TRBD1 (6 bases). Germline V gene lookup returns CDR1 SEHNR and CDR2 FQNEAQ (reference sequence). This CDR3 is built from 19 residues. V was pared by 1 base and J by 1 base, with 22 bases between. The CDR3 loop is CASSLGSLRGSHRNTEAFF. In DNA, the CDR3 is TGTGCCAGCAGCTTAGGGAGTCTTAGGGGGTCCCATAGGAACACTGAAGCTTTCTTT.

J is TRBJ2-3 and V is TRBV19, with 11 bases fitting TRBD2. The CDR3 is 19 residues long. V shed 3 bases, J shed 3 bases, and the junction held 14 bases outside the gene matches. CDR1 LNHDA and CDR2 SQIVND come from the germline V gene (reference sequence). The CDR3 DNA follows: TGTGCCAGTAGTATCCCCTCGACTCTTCTAGCGGGGGGTACAGATACGCAGTATTTT. Amino acids: CASSIPSTLLAGGTDTQYF.

The V gene is TRBV7-9, the J gene TRBJ2-1; tentative D call: TRBD1 (7 bases). V lost 3 bases and J 4 bases, leaving 13 bases between the germline ends. This CDR3 comprises 15 residues. Germline V gives CDR1 SEHNR, CDR2 FQNEAQ (reference sequence). The CDR3 reads CASSFFQGGYNEQFF. CDR3 DNA: TGTGCCAGCAGCTTTTTTCAGGGGGGATACAATGAGCAGTTCTTC.

This chain uses TRBV15 with TRBJ1-5; D is unclear. CDR3 length equals 15 residues. Between the trimmed V and J ends, which lost 0 bases and 4 bases, there was a span of 10 bases. CDR1 and CDR2 (germline): LNHNV, YYDKDF (reference sequence). The CDR3 here is CATSRDRGPNQPQHF. CDR3 in DNA: TGTGCCACCAGCAGAGATCGTGGCCCGAATCAGCCCCAGCATTTT. Supplemented by reference TRBV15 and TRBJ1-5, the full variable domain reads DAMVIQNPRYQVTQFGKPVTLSCSQTLNHNVMYWYQQKSSQAPKLLFHYYDKDFNNEADTPDNFQSRRPNTSFCFLDIRSPGLGDTAMYLCATSRDRGPNQPQHFGDGTRLSIL.

The rearrangement uses TRBV7-6 and TRBJ2-5, with D possibly being TRBD2 (5 bases). CDR1 SGHVS and CDR2 FNYEAQ come from the germline V gene. The CDR3 length is 15 residues. V was cut by 1 base and J by 5 bases, with 14 bases left in between. The CDR3 loop reads CASSLGTGWSETQYF. CDR3 sequence (DNA): TGTGCCAGCAGCTTAGGGACGGGATGGAGCGAGACCCAGTACTTC. The full variable domain, completed using reference TRBV7-6 and TRBJ2-5, is GAGVSQSPRYKVTKRGQDVALRCDPISGHVSLYWYRQALGQGPEFLTYFNYEAQQDKSGLPNDRFSAERPEGSISTLTIQRTEQRDSAMYRCASSLGTGWSETQYFGPGTRLLVL.

This chain connects TRBV28 to TRBJ1-1, with D possibly TRBD1 on 5 matching bases. V shed 2 bases and J shed 1 base, with 11 bases lying between them. Germline loops: CDR1 MDHEN, CDR2 SYDVKM. CDR3 length: 15 residues. The CDR3, as DNA: TGTGCCAGCAGTTTAAGGGGAATCAGGAACACTGAAGCTTTCTTT. It specifies CASSLRGIRNTEAFF.

This chain joins TRBV5-1 and TRBJ2-3, with 9 bases lining up with TRBD2. After removal of 1 base from V and 6 bases from J, the junction contained 6 bases not matched to a gene. CDR3 length: 15 amino acids. The germline CDR1 and CDR2 sequences are SGHRS and YFSETQ. The CDR3 region is CASSLTAGGPDTQYF. The CDR3 nucleotides read TGCGCCAGCAGCTTGACCGCGGGGGGGCCGGATACGCAGTATTTT.

The chain combines TRBV5-6 with TRBJ2-7; tentatively, D is TRBD1 (7 bases). The CDR3 consists of 14 residues. From germline, CDR1 is SGHDT and CDR2 YYEEEE. The V end was cut by 4 bases, the J end by 6 bases, with 17 bases between. The CDR3 spells CASSQDRVGGEQYF. The CDR3 nucleotides read TGTGCCAGCAGCCAAGACAGGGTCGGGGGCGAGCAGTACTTC.

This sequence joins TRBV27 and TRBJ2-7; D unclear. Per the germline V gene, CDR1 is MNHEY and CDR2 is SMNVEV (reference sequence). The V gene lost 5 bases and the J gene lost 3 bases, with 11 bases spanning the gap. The CDR3 consists of 13 residues. This CDR3 reads CASSPLPSYEQYF. The CDR3 region has the DNA TGTGCCAGCAGTCCCCTCCCTAGCTACGAGCAGTACTTC.

The chain joins TRBV13 to TRBJ1-4; TRBD1 matches at 7 bases. Germline CDR1 and CDR2: PRHDT and FYEKMQ (reference sequence). Losses at the gene ends were 1 base for V and 0 bases for J; bases not matched to a gene: 8. The CDR3 loop spans 18 amino acids. The CDR3 sequence is CASSLAQTGYPTNEKLFF. The CDR3 region has the DNA TGTGCCAGCAGCTTAGCCCAGACAGGGTACCCAACTAATGAAAAACTGTTTTTT.

V gene TRBV28 combines with J gene TRBJ1-2; 8 bases are a match to TRBD1. Trimming cost V 3 bases and J 4 bases; bases outside gene matches: 4. Germline V CDR1 and CDR2: MDHEN, SYDVKM. The CDR3 has 14 amino acids. The chain's CDR3 is CASSFAGGAYGYTF. DNA of the CDR3: TGTGCCAGCAGTTTTGCAGGGGGCGCCTATGGCTACACCTTC.

This clone is classed as medium-sized. The V gene is TRBV6-4, the J gene TRBJ2-3; possible D gene TRBD2, 7 bases. CDR3 size: 14 residues. Deletions cut 2 bases from V and 2 bases from J, with 8 bases between. The V gene's germline CDR1 is MRHNA and CDR2 SNTAGT. CDR3 protein: CASSDGGATDTQYF. DNA for the CDR3: TGTGCCAGCAGTGACGGGGGGGCCACAGATACGCAGTATTTT.

The CDR3 loop reads CASSQGGSGKANQPQHF. The DNA of the CDR3 is TGCGCCAGCAGCCAAGGAGGTTCCGGGAAGGCCAATCAGCCCCAGCATTTT. V and J are TRBV4-1 and TRBJ1-5; unclear D gene. Germline-derived CDR1 and CDR2 are MGHRA and YSYEKL. Deletions cut 1 base from V and 3 bases from J, with 16 bases between. The CDR3 is 17 amino acids.

The chain uses TRBV4-2 and TRBJ2-1, with TRBD2 matching 10 bases. This CDR3 is built from 20 residues. The V gene end was trimmed by 1 base and the J gene end by 8 bases; junction bases not matched to a gene: 20. Germline V gene lookup returns CDR1 LGHNA and CDR2 YNFKEQ. The CDR3 nucleotides read TGTGCCAGCAGCCAAGGGAGCGGGGGGGGACAAGAACCGCTTCTCGATGAGCAGTTCTTC. Protein product: CASSQGSGGGQEPLLDEQFF.

The rearrangement links TRBV6-5 to TRBJ1-1; D gene ambiguous. CDR1 and CDR2 from the germline V gene are MNHEY and SVGAGI. Trimming took 5 bases from V and 2 from J, leaving 12 bases between them. The CDR3 spans 14 residues. This CDR3 reads CASSPHNSNTEAFF. DNA for the CDR3: TGTGCCAGCAGTCCGCATAACAGTAACACTGAAGCTTTCTTT.

In its sample, this clone was seen once. This chain connects TRBV9 to TRBJ2-2, with 7 nucleotides matching TRBD2. Germline V lookup: CDR1 SGDLS, CDR2 YYNGEE. V dropped 4 bases and J dropped 5; count of bases not matched to a gene: 2. The CDR3 sequence is 13 residues long. The CDR3 DNA is TGTGCCAGCAGCCAGGGAGGGACCGGGGAGCTGTTTTTT. It yields the protein CASSQGGTGELFF.

This clone came up once. The chain recombines TRBV11-3 with TRBJ2-3; possible D gene TRBD2, 6 bases. This CDR3 region has 15 residues. CDR1 SGHNT and CDR2 YENEEA come from the germline V gene. The V end was cut by 1 base, the J end by 0 bases, with 8 bases between. This CDR3 reads CASSLGGTSTDTQYF. For the CDR3, the DNA is TGTGCCAGCAGCTTAGGCGGGACTAGCACAGATACGCAGTATTTT.

The V call is TRBV5-1, the J call TRBJ1-5; D gene unclear. Germline CDR1 is SGHRS and CDR2 is YFSETQ. V was clipped by 0 bases and J by 11 bases, with 12 bases between them. This CDR3 has 13 residues. CDR3 residues: CASSLGEGTTQHF. The CDR3 DNA follows: TGCGCCAGCAGCTTGGGCGAGGGAACAACCCAGCATTTT.

This chain links TRBV9 with TRBJ1-3, with 8 nucleotides matching TRBD1. There are 17 residues in the CDR3. Germline V CDR1 and CDR2: SGDLS, YYNGEE. J was trimmed by 2 bases and V by 0 bases; bases with no gene match: 7. The CDR3 protein is CASSVDTIRGPGNTIYF. As DNA, the CDR3 is TGTGCCAGCAGCGTAGACACAATCAGGGGGCCTGGAAACACCATATATTTT.

This clone is a singleton in its sample. The chain is built from TRBV6-6 and TRBJ1-1; D uncertain. Trimming removed 2 bases at V and 3 bases at J, with 10 bases between. Germline V gene data show CDR1 as MNHNY and CDR2 as SVGAGI (reference sequence). The CDR3 length is 14 residues. CDR3 DNA: TGTGCCAGCAGTTACATGGCGGGCGACACTGAAGCTTTCTTT. This encodes CASSYMAGDTEAFF.

This sequence joins TRBV18 and TRBJ1-1, with D unclear. V was cut by 5 bases and J by 3 bases, with 10 bases left in between. The CDR3 totals 13 residues. Per germline, CDR1 KGHSH and CDR2 LQKENI. DNA of the CDR3: TGTGCCAGCTCAGAGATAGAGGACACTGAAGCTTTCTTT. This codes for CASSEIEDTEAFF.

This chain links TRBV6-1 with TRBJ2-5; TRBD2 might be the D (5 bases). V lost 6 bases, J lost 3 bases, and 14 bases lay in between. In germline, CDR1 is MNHNS, CDR2 SASEGT. This CDR3 is 14 amino acids long. The CDR3 sequence is CASRLGGVEETQYF. Written as DNA, the CDR3 is TGTGCCAGCAGACTAGGTGGGGTTGAAGAGACCCAGTACTTC.

The chain is built from TRBV28 and TRBJ1-5, with TRBD1 matching 8 bases. Germline lookup yields CDR1 MDHEN and CDR2 SYDVKM. V trimming: 6 bases; J trimming: 4 bases; junction bases outside the gene matches: 8. There are 15 residues in the CDR3. CDR3 sequence (DNA): TGTGCCAGCAGACCTGACAGGGGACCTAATCAGCCCCAGCATTTT. Residues: CASRPDRGPNQPQHF. The whole variable domain, remainder taken from reference TRBV28 and TRBJ1-5, is DVKVTQSSRYLVKRTGEKVFLECVQDMDHENMFWYRQDPGLGLRLIYFSYDVKMKEKGDIPEGYSVSREKKERFSLILESASTNQTSMYLCASRPDRGPNQPQHFGDGTRLSIL.

The chain couples TRBV12-5 to TRBJ1-1, with 8 bases matching TRBD1. Germline assignment: CDR1 LGHNT and CDR2 FRNRAP. The CDR3 has 15 residues. Losses at the gene ends were 6 bases for V and 3 bases for J; bases not matched to a gene: 9. CDR3 sequence reads: CASGPRGRGYTEAFF. For the CDR3, the DNA is TGTGCTAGTGGACCCAGGGGGCGCGGATACACTGAAGCTTTCTTT.

The rearrangement joins TRBV25-1 to TRBJ1-2, with 8 bases that match TRBD1. The length of the CDR3 is 14 residues. Trimming took 4 bases from V and 6 from J; bases not matched to a gene: 7. From germline, CDR1 is MGHDK and CDR2 SYGVNS. The CDR3 protein is CASSGTGHANGYTF. In DNA, the CDR3 is TGTGCCAGCAGTGGGACAGGGCATGCTAATGGCTACACCTTC.

This clone has just one count. The V and J genes are TRBV5-1 and TRBJ1-3, with D unresolved. The V end lost 5 bases, the J end lost 0 bases, and 6 bases lay between the germline ends. Germline CDR1 and CDR2: SGHRS and YFSETQ. The CDR3 contains 13 residues. CDR3 protein: CASSPGSGNTIYF. The CDR3 nucleotides are TGCGCCAGCAGTCCCGGCTCTGGAAACACCATATATTTT.

The V and J genes are TRBV5-4 and TRBJ2-1; 11 nucleotides line up with TRBD2. CDR3 length equals 16 residues. V trimming: 4 bases; J trimming: 7 bases; junction bases outside the gene matches: 10. From germline, CDR1 is SGHNT and CDR2 YYREEE (reference sequence). This CDR3 reads CASSLAGTSGLNEQFF. The DNA of the CDR3 is TGTGCCAGCAGCCTTGCCGGGACTAGCGGATTAAATGAGCAGTTCTTC. Together with reference TRBV5-4 and TRBJ2-1, the CDR3 gives the full variable domain: ETGVTQSPTHLIKTRGQQVTLRCSSQSGHNTVSWYQQALGQGPQFIFQYYREEENGRGNFPPRFSGLQFPNYSSELNVNALELDDSALYLCASSLAGTSGLNEQFFGPGTRLTVL.

The V and J genes are TRBV28 and TRBJ1-1; 8 bases are a match to TRBD1. Germline lookup yields CDR1 MDHEN and CDR2 SYDVKM. This CDR3 spans 13 amino acids. The V gene end was trimmed by 3 bases and the J gene end by 11 bases; junction bases not matched to a gene: 8. The CDR3 loop reads CASSLPRQGRAFF. The DNA of the CDR3 is TGTGCCAGCAGTTTGCCAAGACAGGGGAGGGCTTTCTTT.

This clone is a singleton in its sample. The chain joins TRBV28 to TRBJ1-2, with TRBD1 as a possible D gene (6 bases). Germline V gene lookup returns CDR1 MDHEN and CDR2 SYDVKM. CDR3 size: 14 residues. The V end was cut by 6 bases, the J end by 1 base, with 12 bases between. CDR3 sequence: CASRTGTNNYGYTF. CDR3 in DNA: TGTGCCAGCAGAACAGGGACCAATAACTATGGCTACACCTTC.

The J gene is TRBJ2-7, the V gene TRBV9; 7 bases align to TRBD1. Germline V lookup: CDR1 SGDLS, CDR2 YYNGEE. The CDR3 loop spans 14 amino acids. The junction had 6 bases not matched to a gene; V was cut back by 3 bases and J by 3 bases. The CDR3 spells CASSAYGTDYEQYF. CDR3 bases: TGTGCCAGCAGCGCCTACGGGACAGACTACGAGCAGTACTTC.

The gene calls are TRBV7-8 and TRBJ2-3; 15 nucleotides agree with TRBD2. V lost 5 bases, J lost 6 bases, and 6 bases stayed unmatched. The length of the CDR3 is 16 residues. Germline V gene sequence: CDR1 SGHVS, CDR2 FQNEAQ. The CDR3 DNA follows: TGTGCCAGCAGCAAGCGGACTAGCGGGGGGGCGGATACGCAGTATTTT. Protein product: CASSKRTSGGADTQYF.

This chain connects TRBV5-1 to TRBJ1-1; 9 bases line up with TRBD1. Trimming at V came to 5 bases and at J to 5 bases, leaving 7 bases not matched to a gene. CDR1 SGHRS and CDR2 YFSETQ come from the germline V gene. The CDR3 spans 14 residues. CDR3 nucleotides: TGCGCCAGCAGTCCCGGGACAGGGAGGACTGAAGCTTTCTTT. Translated: CASSPGTGRTEAFF.